This is a list of T cell receptor beta chains from one sample in a study of neurological immune-mediated disorders. TCRdb independently ran MiXCR on the 5' RACE reads; one entry per CDR3 protein. The sample holds approximately 70,000 distinct CDR3 sequences, about 9.4% seen once. Sequences were obtained from PBMCs. These receptors originate from a man aged 25 to 40 in good health. Each CDR3 is given with its conserved first and last residue. Clone size is stated in some rows and not others, as once, few, many or a class when expanded.

.	TRBV5-5	TRBJ2-2	14	CASSLAGGTGELFF
.	TRBV6-1	TRBJ2-6	14	CASSPPAGANVLTF
many	TRBV5-1	TRBJ2-2	16	CASSLGAGENTGELFF
many	TRBV28	TRBJ1-2	17	CASSSNPGTGSDYGYTF
.	TRBV6-5	TRBJ2-1	13	CASSLDRIDEQFF
many	TRBV28	TRBJ2-5	11	CASSLQGSQYF
many	TRBV20-1	TRBJ1-1	15	CSARDSIAGRTEAFF
many	TRBV4-1	TRBJ2-5	13	CASSQAGVGTQYF
many	TRBV20-1	TRBJ2-2	13	CSAIQGVTGELFF
many	TRBV29-1	TRBJ2-1	12	CSVGPGNNEQFF
many	TRBV28	TRBJ2-4	18	CASTSDLVQAGRKNIQYF
many	TRBV11-2	TRBJ2-2	14	CASSLRQLTGELFF
many	TRBV12-3/TRBV12-4	TRBJ2-3	16	CASSSRLGSGTDTQYF
many	TRBV5-1	TRBJ2-2	15	CASSPVGVRTGELFF
many	TRBV6-1	TRBJ2-5	15	CASSDPPTMQETQYF
many	TRBV2	TRBJ2-7	13	CATGPGYSYEQYF
many	TRBV5-1	TRBJ2-1	13	CASSTGSNNEQFF
many	TRBV11-2	TRBJ1-4	14	CASSSGVGGEKLFF
.	TRBV20-1	TRBJ1-6	13	CSARDLGGNSPHF
many	TRBV20-1	TRBJ2-7	13	CSASTGTADEQYF
many	TRBV4-1	TRBJ2-1	14	CASSQAAGYNEQFF
many	TRBV7-9	TRBJ2-1	17	CASSLSTSARSYNEQFF
many	TRBV6-1	TRBJ1-1	13	CASVRGVVTEAFF
many	TRBV29-1	TRBJ2-5	13	CSARTGGMETQYF
many	TRBV11-2	TRBJ2-7	12	CAGGTGGIEQYF
many	TRBV5-1	TRBJ1-1	16	CASSDWDRSMNTEAFF
many	TRBV3-1	TRBJ2-2	14	CASSQGGDAGELFF
many	TRBV29-1	TRBJ2-7	13	CSVELSSGEGTYF
many	TRBV27	TRBJ2-2	15	CASSLGPETTGELFF
many	TRBV19	TRBJ2-4	15	CASSPFAGTGGNQYF
many	TRBV12-3/TRBV12-4	TRBJ2-7	13	CASKTGTGEEQYF
many	TRBV5-1	TRBJ2-5	15	CASSSTGTYQETQYF
many	TRBV5-1	TRBJ1-1	15	CASSAGVGRSAEAFF
many	TRBV12-5	TRBJ2-1	10	CASGSTEQFF
.	TRBV27	TRBJ1-4	13	CASSFSTNEKQFF
many	TRBV19	TRBJ2-4	15	CASFDDSPQGNIQYF
many	TRBV7-9	TRBJ1-3	18	CASSSSPRGGLSGNTIYF
many	TRBV5-1	TRBJ2-3	18	CASSLEGSGRAGTDTQYF
many	TRBV7-9	TRBJ1-6	16	CASSAGTAASNSPLHF
.	TRBV14	TRBJ2-1	11	CASSQVNEQFF
many	TRBV3-1	TRBJ1-1	17	CASSQAGVYQMNTEAFF
many	TRBV20-1	TRBJ1-2	12	CRTPGGNYGYTF
few	TRBV27	TRBJ2-7	15	CASSFLGQNPYEQYF
many	TRBV15	TRBJ1-1	15	CATSRDLAQNTEAFF
many	TRBV28	TRBJ1-4	17	CASSYPKVLGGNEKLFF
many	TRBV20-1	TRBJ2-5	14	CSARAGTGQETQYF
many	TRBV21-1	TRBJ2-2	14	CASSKVRNTGELFF
many	TRBV13	TRBJ2-7	14	CASSPGTGPYEQYF
many	TRBV5-6	TRBJ2-4	19	CASSSRGTRGSLAKNIQYF
many	TRBV5-1	TRBJ1-1	14	CASSPDGGYTEAFF
many	TRBV28	TRBJ2-3	17	CASSPRLGTRDTDTQYF
many	TRBV5-1	TRBJ1-4	13	CASSLETGRKLFF
.	TRBV19	TRBJ1-1	15	CASSTPDGIGTEAFF
.	TRBV6-1	TRBJ2-7	13	CASSLGGGAEQYF
many	TRBV27	TRBJ2-7	15	CASSSTGDNSYEQYF
many	TRBV27	TRBJ2-5	13	CASGRDQWETQYF
many	TRBV12-3/TRBV12-4	TRBJ2-1	15	CASRGLAGGYNEQFF
many	TRBV20-1	TRBJ2-7	14	CSARDGLALYEQYF
many	TRBV20-1	TRBJ2-2	15	CSAMFSVTLPGELFF
many	TRBV5-6	TRBJ2-7	14	CASSLRTGPNEQYF